In its sample, the clone carrying this T cell receptor (beta chain) was seen a few times. Its target is unknown. This entry comes from a study of vaccination effects on CD4 cells after COVID-19. V gave up 0 bases and J gave up 3 bases, with 10 bases separating them. CDR3 length: 15 residues. Per germline, CDR1 SGHRS and CDR2 YFSETQ. Before any sequencing was done, the ViraFEST assay used viral peptide pools to expand antigen-specific CD4+ T cells. When around nine days of culture had elapsed, CD4+ T cells were isolated. Two doses of either BNT162b2 or mRNA-1273 were given to each participant. A few million PBMC were seeded per well and grown in the presence of roughly 11 IU/ml IL-2 and 8.5 to 10 ug/ml peptides. Sequenced by immunoSEQ multiplex PCR; TCRdb stores in-frame clones only, minus some. Seen here are roughly 27,000 clones, 65% to 75% observed once, and the top ten hold roughly 15%.

The receptor was derived from a human donor who received a COVID-19 vaccine. V gene TRBV5-1 combines with J gene TRBJ1-3, with D perhaps TRBD1 (6 bases). The sample consisted of CD4+ T cells from PBMCs cultured with HCoV-OC43 spike peptides, taken after COVID-19 vaccination. The subset: HCoV-OC43 spike overlapping peptide pool stimulation. In nucleotides, the CDR3 is TGCGCCAGCAGCTTGGAGGCAGGGGTTGGAAACACCATATATTTT. Amino acid sequence: CASSLEAGVGNTIYF.